The 31 T cell receptor beta chains reported below all come from one sample, sequenced in a study of PD-L1 blockade in urothelial cancer. Profiled with immunoSEQ multiplex PCR; TCRdb holds only in-frame clones, not every one. This sample has 70,000 to 75,000 clones, with 84% found just once. Source: PBMCs, taken around atezolizumab (anti-PD-L1) treatment. These receptor sequences come from a man in his sixties or seventies with urothelial cancer.

The gene calls are TRBV15 and TRBJ1-2; 11 bases line up with TRBD1. CDR1 and CDR2 from the germline V gene are LNHNV and YYDKDF (reference sequence). The CDR3 covers 16 residues. V was pared by 1 base and J by 8 bases, with 9 bases of the junction left unmatched. Here the CDR3 reads CATSRASPGQGEGYTF. In DNA form, the CDR3 reads TGTGCCACCAGCAGAGCGTCCCCGGGACAGGGGGAGGGCTACACCTTC.

The rearrangement uses TRBV5-6 and TRBJ2-7; 9 nucleotides align to TRBD1. CDR3 length: 16 residues. V dropped 0 bases and J dropped 7; count of bases not matched to a gene: 11. CDR1 and CDR2 from the germline V gene are SGHDT and YYEEEE. In DNA, the CDR3 is TGTGCCAGCAGCTTGGCGGGGACAGGGCTATCGCGGGAGCAGTACTTC. This encodes CASSLAGTGLSREQYF.

This clone was counted only a few times. The genes are TRBV28 and TRBJ2-7; 8 positions match TRBD1. This CDR3 is 14 amino acids long. The V and J ends lost 2 bases and 7 bases, in that order; junction bases with no gene match: 7. Germline CDR1 is MDHEN and CDR2 is SYDVKM. The CDR3 sequence is CASSLTRGRREQYF. Written as DNA, the CDR3 is TGTGCCAGCAGTTTAACCAGGGGGCGTAGGGAGCAGTACTTC.

This sequence joins TRBV5-8 and TRBJ2-7; 11 nucleotides line up with TRBD2. The CDR3 consists of 14 residues. After removal of 4 bases from V and 6 bases from J, the junction contained 6 bases not matched to a gene. From germline, CDR1 is SGHTS and CDR2 YDEGEE. The CDR3 region has the DNA TGTGCCAGCAGCCTACTAGCGGGAGCTTCCGAGCAGTACTTC. The encoded protein is CASSLLAGASEQYF.

The rearrangement joins TRBV27 to TRBJ2-3, with 9 bases fitting TRBD2. CDR3 length: 16 residues. Germline V gives CDR1 MNHEY, CDR2 SMNVEV (reference sequence). Germline trimming cut 5 bases from V and 5 bases from J; bases unmatched to any gene: 11. CDR3 sequence reads: CASSPMGGRARDTQYF. The CDR3 DNA follows: TGTGCCAGCAGTCCCATGGGCGGGAGGGCCAGAGATACGCAGTATTTT.

The chain has TRBV11-2 and TRBJ2-3; D uncertain. The V and J ends lost 6 bases and 8 bases respectively, with 9 bases between them. Per the germline V gene, CDR1 is SGHAT and CDR2 is FQNNGV. The CDR3 runs 11 residues. The CDR3 bases are TGTGCCAGCAGTGGCTTAACTACGCAGTATTTT. This sequence encodes CASSGLTTQYF. Looking up the rest from reference TRBV11-2 and TRBJ2-3 gives the full variable domain: EAGVAQSPRYKIIEKRQSVAFWCNPISGHATLYWYQQILGQGPKLLIQFQNNGVVDDSQLPKDRFSAERLKGVDSTLKIQPAKLEDSAVYLCASSGLTTQYFGPGTRLTVL.

This chain uses TRBV7-2 with TRBJ1-2; TRBD1 matches at 8 bases. The ends lost 4 bases at V and 4 bases at J; junction bases unmatched: 2. This CDR3 comprises 13 residues. The germline CDR1 and CDR2 sequences are SGHTA and FQGNSA. The CDR3 is CASSSGQGYGYTF. The CDR3, as DNA: TGTGCCAGCAGCTCCGGACAGGGCTATGGCTACACCTTC.

This clone came up once. The CDR3 nucleotides are TGCGCCAGCAGCAGCGGACTAGCGGGAGGAAGATCCTACGAGCAGTACTTC. Translating it yields CASSSGLAGGRSYEQYF. The chain couples TRBV5-1 to TRBJ2-7, with 14 bases aligning to TRBD2. The germline CDR1 and CDR2 sequences are SGHRS and YFSETQ. CDR3 size: 17 residues. The V segment lost 4 bases and the J segment 1 base; nucleotides outside the gene matches: 7.

The chain is built from TRBV19 and TRBJ1-1, with 8 nucleotides matching TRBD1. The V gene end was trimmed by 5 bases and the J gene end by 5 bases; junction bases not matched to a gene: 4. This CDR3 comprises 13 residues. CDR1 LNHDA and CDR2 SQIVND come from the germline V gene (reference sequence). The CDR3 bases are TGTGCCAGTAGTCCGACAGGGGTTACTGAAGCTTTCTTT. Its protein product is CASSPTGVTEAFF.

This chain uses TRBV6-1 with TRBJ2-5, with no clear D. V was cut by 1 base and J by 8 bases, with 20 bases left in between. Germline CDR1 is MNHNS and CDR2 is SASEGT. The CDR3 extends over 16 amino acids. As DNA, the CDR3 is TGTGCCAGCAGTGAAGGAATCGGCGGCGGCTTGGGTACCCAGTACTTC. This translates into CASSEGIGGGLGTQYF.

This clone was observed a handful of times. The chain is built from TRBV7-8 and TRBJ2-2, with TRBD2 matching over 8 bases. CDR1 and CDR2 from the germline V gene are SGHVS and FQNEAQ. The CDR3 is 15 amino acids. Trimming removed 6 bases from V and 4 bases from J; junction bases left unmatched: 7. CDR3 sequence (DNA): TGTGCCAGCAGACGGACTAGCCCGGGCACCGGGGAGCTGTTTTTT. This sequence encodes CASRRTSPGTGELFF.

The chain links TRBV6-5 to TRBJ1-1; D not certain. Germline CDR1 is MNHEY and CDR2 is SVGAGI. CDR3 size: 16 residues. V was clipped by 0 bases and J by 1 base, with 12 bases between them. CDR3 sequence reads: CASSYSNVVGNTEAFF. The CDR3 region has the DNA TGTGCCAGCAGTTACTCGAATGTGGTCGGGAACACTGAAGCTTTCTTT.

The chain carries TRBV7-9 and TRBJ1-1; D unresolved. This CDR3 has 12 amino acids. The germline V and J ends were trimmed by 5 bases and 8 bases, with 12 bases remaining between them. CDR1 SEHNR and CDR2 FQNEAQ come from the germline V gene (reference sequence). DNA of the CDR3: TGTGCCAGCAGCCCGAGGGAGAAAGAAGCTTTCTTT. It specifies CASSPREKEAFF.

The V call is TRBV29-1, the J call TRBJ2-1, with D perhaps matching TRBD1 (5 bases). CDR1 is SQVTM, CDR2 ANQGSEA, per germline. This CDR3 is 12 amino acids long. The CDR3 sequence is CSHQGPGNEQFF. CDR3 bases: TGCAGTCATCAGGGCCCCGGCAATGAGCAGTTCTTC.

This rearrangement joins TRBV9 to TRBJ2-3; 12 bases agree with TRBD2. V shed 2 bases and J 4 bases; nucleotides not matched to a gene: 11. This CDR3 is built from 18 residues. The germline V gene has CDR1 SGDLS and CDR2 YYNGEE. The CDR3 spells CASSVGPRLAGVADTQYF. The CDR3 bases are TGTGCCAGCAGCGTGGGGCCGAGACTAGCGGGAGTAGCAGATACGCAGTATTTT.

The V gene is TRBV19, the J gene TRBJ2-6, with D possibly matching TRBD1 (5 bases). Germline CDR1 LNHDA, CDR2 SQIVND (reference sequence). The CDR3 length is 17 residues. Trimming shortened V by 5 bases and J by 1 base, and 15 bases separated the two germline ends. The DNA of the CDR3 is TGTGCCAGTAGTCCAGGCCAGGGTTGGTCTGGGGCCAACGTCCTGACTTTC. This sequence encodes CASSPGQGWSGANVLTF.

The V and J genes are TRBV28 and TRBJ2-5; TRBD1 matches 9 bases. CDR3 length equals 15 residues. Germline values: CDR1 MDHEN, CDR2 SYDVKM. V trimming: 7 bases; J trimming: 1 base; junction bases outside the gene matches: 7. CDR3 bases: TGTGCCAGCAACCGGGACAGGGCGTTCCAAGAGACCCAGTACTTC. Translation: CASNRDRAFQETQYF.

J is TRBJ1-2 and V is TRBV28, with a tentative D call TRBD1 (6 bases). The CDR3 is 14 amino acids. The germline gives CDR1 MDHEN, CDR2 SYDVKM. Deletions cut 5 bases from V and 0 bases from J, with 10 bases between. CDR3 amino acids: CASSDGTTNYGYTF. CDR3 sequence (DNA): TGTGCCAGCAGTGATGGGACAACTAACTATGGCTACACCTTC.

The rearrangement joins TRBV29-1 to TRBJ1-1; 11 bases are shared with TRBD1. Per the germline V gene, CDR1 is SQVTM and CDR2 is ANQGSEA. With V trimmed by 7 bases and J by 4 bases, 2 bases remained unmatched. CDR3 size: 12 residues. The CDR3 nucleotides read TGCAGCGCCGGGACAGGGGGCACTGAAGCTTTCTTT. It codes for CSAGTGGTEAFF. The full variable domain, completed using reference TRBV29-1 and TRBJ1-1, is SAVISQKPSRDICQRGTSLTIQCQVDSQVTMMFWYRQQPGQSLTLIATANQGSEATYESGFVIDKFPISRPNLTFSTLTVSNMSPEDSSIYLCSAGTGGTEAFFGQGTRLTVV.

The chain joins TRBV28 to TRBJ2-5; 8 nucleotides agree with TRBD1. Trimming removed 6 bases from V and 4 bases from J; junction bases left unmatched: 10. CDR1 MDHEN and CDR2 SYDVKM come from the germline V gene. The CDR3 has 15 amino acids. For the CDR3, the DNA is TGTGCCAGCAGATCAGGACAGGGAGGAGGAGAGACCCAGTACTTC. This encodes CASRSGQGGGETQYF.

On this clone itself: The junction departs from the called germline gene at one end, perhaps through a read error. The chain uses TRBV7-9 and TRBJ2-7, with D perhaps matching TRBD1 (6 bases). The CDR3 is 14 amino acids. Germline CDR1 reads SEHNR; CDR2 reads FQNEAQ (reference sequence). The CDR3 protein is CASSSTGTPLRPSF. The CDR3 DNA is TGTGCCAGCAGCTCCACCGGGACACCCCTTCGCCCCAGCTTC. Using reference TRBV7-9 and TRBJ2-7 for the parts outside the CDR3, the full variable domain is DTGVSQNPRHKITKRGQNVTFRCDPISEHNRLYWYRQTLGQGPEFLTYFQNEAQLEKSRLLSDRFSAERPKGSFSTLEIQRTEQGDSAMYLCASSSTGTPLRPSFGPGTRLTVT.

The CDR3 DNA reads as TGTGCCAGCACTAAAAAGGGGCTAGCGGGAGGGCGGTCGCACGAGCAGTACTTC. Its translation is CASTKKGLAGGRSHEQYF. The chain uses TRBV21-1 and TRBJ2-7; the D call in the table, TRBD2, was not verified against the DNA. TRBV21-1 is a pseudogene. The CDR3 extends over 18 amino acids.

The chain recombines TRBV11-3 with TRBJ1-4; 8 positions agree with TRBD1. Germline V CDR1 and CDR2: SGHNT, YENEEA. Losses at the gene ends were 5 bases for V and 8 bases for J; bases not matched to a gene: 19. The CDR3 runs 18 residues. As DNA, the CDR3 is TGTGCCAGCAGCACCGAAAGCGAAACAGGGGGACTGAGGGAAAAACTGTTTTTT. Translating it yields CASSTESETGGLREKLFF.

The rearrangement links TRBV11-2 to TRBJ1-1, with D possibly TRBD1 on 6 matching bases. The V end lost 5 bases, the J end lost 0 bases, and 13 bases lay between the germline ends. Germline CDR1 and CDR2: SGHAT and FQNNGV. This CDR3 is built from 15 residues. CDR3 nucleotide sequence: TGTGCCAGCAGCCCCGGACAGACCATGAACACTGAAGCTTTCTTT. It codes for CASSPGQTMNTEAFF.

The chain couples TRBV4-1 to TRBJ2-3; no reliable D call. Between the trimmed V and J ends, which lost 3 bases and 6 bases, there was a span of 19 bases. Germline-derived CDR1 and CDR2 are MGHRA and YSYEKL. CDR3 length equals 16 residues. The CDR3 protein is CASSHEKMISPDTQYF. For the CDR3, the DNA is TGCGCCAGCAGCCACGAAAAAATGATTAGTCCCGATACGCAGTATTTT.

This chain uses TRBV11-2 with TRBJ2-7, with 7 bases lining up with TRBD1. With 6 bases clipped from V and 6 bases from J, the junction kept 11 bases outside the gene matches. The germline CDR1 and CDR2 sequences are SGHAT and FQNNGV. CDR3 length equals 14 residues. The CDR3, as DNA: TGTGCCAGCAGGATGACAGGGAGTACGACCGAGCAGTACTTC. It translates to CASRMTGSTTEQYF. The variable domain in full, with the rest retrieved from reference TRBV11-2 and TRBJ2-7, is EAGVAQSPRYKIIEKRQSVAFWCNPISGHATLYWYQQILGQGPKLLIQFQNNGVVDDSQLPKDRFSAERLKGVDSTLKIQPAKLEDSAVYLCASRMTGSTTEQYFGPGTRLTVT.

This chain joins TRBV6-5 and TRBJ1-1; the match to TRBD1 covers 8 bases. CDR1 MNHEY and CDR2 SVGAGI come from the germline V gene. The CDR3 consists of 16 residues. V lost 4 bases, J lost 4 bases, and 11 bases stayed unmatched. The CDR3 sequence: CASSSIGQGLSTEAFF. CDR3 coding DNA: TGTGCCAGCAGTTCCATCGGACAGGGTTTAAGCACTGAAGCTTTCTTT.

This clone was counted between two and nine times. The chain employs TRBV28 and TRBJ1-2, with 9 bases aligning to TRBD1. With 2 bases clipped from V and 5 bases from J, the junction kept 6 bases outside the gene matches. CDR1 is MDHEN, CDR2 SYDVKM, per germline. The CDR3 runs to 15 residues. The CDR3 nucleotides read TGTGCCAGCAGTTTAAATCTTGGGACAGGGTATGGCTACACCTTC. It is translated as CASSLNLGTGYGYTF.

The V call is TRBV7-2, the J call TRBJ1-1; tentatively, D is TRBD1 (5 bases). CDR3 length equals 14 residues. Germline V gives CDR1 SGHTA, CDR2 FQGNSA. With 5 bases removed from V and 4 bases from J, the gap between germline ends came to 14 bases. This CDR3 is CASSPLGGGTEAFF. DNA for the CDR3: TGTGCCAGCAGCCCGCTGGGGGGAGGCACTGAAGCTTTCTTT.

V is TRBV5-1 and J is TRBJ1-4; 7 nucleotides agree with TRBD1. The CDR3 sequence is 16 residues long. Germline V CDR1 and CDR2: SGHRS, YFSETQ. V trimming: 4 bases; J trimming: 0 bases; junction bases outside the gene matches: 6. The CDR3 here is CASSPGTAATNEKLFF. The CDR3 DNA is TGCGCCAGCAGCCCGGGGACAGCCGCAACTAATGAAAAACTGTTTTTT.

The chain carries TRBV9 and TRBJ1-1, with TRBD1 matching over 8 bases. Germline V gene sequence: CDR1 SGDLS, CDR2 YYNGEE. Trimming removed 3 bases from V and 1 base from J; junction bases left unmatched: 5. CDR3 length equals 15 residues. CDR3 nucleotides: TGTGCCAGCAGCGCCGCCGGGACAGGGAACACTGAAGCTTTCTTT. Amino acid sequence: CASSAAGTGNTEAFF.